What follows describes a single T cell receptor beta chain. Its antigen remains unknown. This CDR3 spans 18 amino acids. Looked up from germline, CDR1 is MNHNS and CDR2 is SASEGT. With 3 bases clipped from V and 0 bases from J, the junction kept 10 bases outside the gene matches. These data are taken from a study of cytotoxic CD8 clonotypes in ibrutinib-treated CLL. Assay: immunoSEQ multiplex PCR; the TCRdb copy retains only in-frame clones and omits some. The sample lists 150,000 to 200,000 clones, 70% to 85% occurring once. Study-wide points: Public clonotypes proved infrequent, and on treatment they shrank or remained steady. Investigators sampled sustained-remission and progressing patients at differing times.

The receptor was derived from a human donor with chronic lymphocytic leukemia. This chain uses TRBV6-1 with TRBJ1-2; the match to TRBD1 covers 10 bases. The material sequenced was PBMCs, taken after 12 months of ibrutinib treatment. The CDR3 nucleotides read TGTGCCAGCAGTGAGGGGGACAGGGGTTACAGAGCTAACTATGGCTACACCTTC. This translates into CASSEGDRGYRANYGYTF.